The rows below give T cell receptor beta chains drawn from one sample of a study of blood T cell repertoires in COVID-19. Assay: immunoSEQ multiplex PCR; the TCRdb copy retains only in-frame clones and omits some. The profile shows tens of thousands of clones, around four fifths of them singletons. Sample: peripheral blood. These TCRs come from a human donor in a cohort sampled during active COVID-19. Each CDR3 is given with its conserved first and last residue. A D gene is named only where the DNA matches it firmly. A row's size may be missing; if present it is once, few, many or a size class.

abundance: NA
v_gene: TRBV28
d_gene: NA
j_gene: TRBJ1-4
CDR3nt: TGTGCCAGTCGGGGTCTAATGGGGGAAAAACTGTTTTTT
CDR3aa: CASRGLMGEKLFF

abundance: once
v_gene: TRBV12-3/TRBV12-4
d_gene: NA
j_gene: TRBJ2-3
CDR3nt: TGTGCCAGCAGTCCGGGGTTAACAGATACGCAGTATTTT
CDR3aa: CASSPGLTDTQYF

abundance: NA
v_gene: TRBV5-1
d_gene: NA
j_gene: TRBJ2-3
CDR3nt: TGCGCCAGCAGCGGGGACTTACAGGTAGATACGCAGTATTTT
CDR3aa: CASSGDLQVDTQYF

abundance: NA
v_gene: TRBV6-6
d_gene: NA
j_gene: TRBJ1-4
CDR3nt: TGTGCCAGCAGTTACTCGGGGGGGGATGAAAAACTGTTTTTT
CDR3aa: CASSYSGGDEKLFF

abundance: NA
v_gene: TRBV5-1
d_gene: TRBD1
j_gene: TRBJ1-3
CDR3nt: TGCGCCAGCAGCCTACAACAGGGGCGAAGCTCTGGAAACACCATATATTTT
CDR3aa: CASSLQQGRSSGNTIYF

abundance: few
v_gene: TRBV2
d_gene: NA
j_gene: TRBJ2-4
CDR3nt: TGTGCCAGCAGTGTCTTCAGGAACATTCAGTACTTC
CDR3aa: CASSVFRNIQYF

abundance: few
v_gene: TRBV29-1
d_gene: NA
j_gene: TRBJ1-4
CDR3nt: TGCAGCGTTGCACAGCCTAATGAAAAACTGTTTTTT
CDR3aa: CSVAQPNEKLFF

abundance: NA
v_gene: TRBV19
d_gene: TRBD1
j_gene: TRBJ1-4
CDR3nt: TGTGCCAGTAGTGCCCTGGGACAGGGGGTACGACTTGAGGAAAAACTGTTTTTT
CDR3aa: CASSALGQGVRLEEKLFF

abundance: NA
v_gene: TRBV3-1/TRBV3-2
d_gene: NA
j_gene: TRBJ2-1
CDR3nt: TGTGCCAGCAGCCGGACGGAGGGCAATGAGCAGTTCTTC
CDR3aa: CASSRTEGNEQFF

abundance: few
v_gene: TRBV6-5
d_gene: NA
j_gene: TRBJ2-7
CDR3nt: TGTGCCAGCAGGACGAGCGTCGAGCAGTACTTC
CDR3aa: CASRTSVEQYF

abundance: NA
v_gene: TRBV19
d_gene: NA
j_gene: TRBJ2-7
CDR3nt: TGTGCCAGTGGTGGGCCTTCCAACTACGAGCAGTACTTC
CDR3aa: CASGGPSNYEQYF

abundance: few
v_gene: TRBV5-1
d_gene: TRBD1
j_gene: TRBJ2-7
CDR3nt: TGCGCCAGCAGCTTCCCGCCAGGGGGTTACGAGCAGTACTTC
CDR3aa: CASSFPPGGYEQYF

abundance: NA
v_gene: TRBV18
d_gene: NA
j_gene: TRBJ2-3
CDR3nt: TGTGCCAGCTCACTGGGGGCGGACACAGATACGCAGTATTTT
CDR3aa: CASSLGADTDTQYF

abundance: NA
v_gene: TRBV30
d_gene: TRBD2
j_gene: TRBJ2-7
CDR3nt: TGTGCCTGGGCGACTGCGGGGGATCCCTACGAGCAGTACTTC
CDR3aa: CAWATAGDPYEQYF

abundance: NA
v_gene: TRBV6-5
d_gene: NA
j_gene: TRBJ2-3
CDR3nt: TGTGCCACCGGGGTACCCACAGATACGCAGTATTTT
CDR3aa: CATGVPTDTQYF

abundance: NA
v_gene: TRBV3-1/TRBV3-2
d_gene: NA
j_gene: TRBJ1-2
CDR3nt: TGTGCCAGCAGCCATCAACGGGAGGATGGCTACACCTTC
CDR3aa: CASSHQREDGYTF

abundance: NA
v_gene: TRBV7-3
d_gene: NA
j_gene: TRBJ2-3
CDR3nt: TGTGCCAGCAGCCAGGGTGGGGACACAGATACGCAGTATTTT
CDR3aa: CASSQGGDTDTQYF

abundance: NA
v_gene: TRBV6-5
d_gene: TRBD1
j_gene: TRBJ2-1
CDR3nt: TGTGCCAGCAGTCATTCCGGGACAGGGACAAATGAGCAGTTCTTC
CDR3aa: CASSHSGTGTNEQFF

abundance: NA
v_gene: TRBV5-1
d_gene: TRBD1
j_gene: TRBJ1-2
CDR3nt: TGCGCCAGCAGCCCGGGACAGGGCGGGGTGGGCTACACCTTC
CDR3aa: CASSPGQGGVGYTF

abundance: NA
v_gene: TRBV5-1
d_gene: TRBD1
j_gene: TRBJ1-4
CDR3nt: TGCGCCAGCAGCTACGGACAGGGGTTTGAAAAACTGTTTTTT
CDR3aa: CASSYGQGFEKLFF

abundance: NA
v_gene: TRBV6-5
d_gene: TRBD2
j_gene: TRBJ2-7
CDR3nt: TGTGCCAGCAGCATAGCGGGGAATGACGAGCAGTACTTC
CDR3aa: CASSIAGNDEQYF

abundance: NA
v_gene: TRBV11-2
d_gene: NA
j_gene: TRBJ1-4
CDR3nt: TGTGCCAGCAGCTTCGGTGAAAATGAAAAACTGTTTTTT
CDR3aa: CASSFGENEKLFF

abundance: NA
v_gene: TRBV5-4
d_gene: NA
j_gene: TRBJ2-1
CDR3nt: TGTGCCAGCAGCTTCGGACTTAGCTCCTACAATGAGCAGTTCTTC
CDR3aa: CASSFGLSSYNEQFF

abundance: NA
v_gene: TRBV28
d_gene: NA
j_gene: TRBJ1-2
CDR3nt: TGTGCCAGCACCCCTTCGAACAGAAACTATGGCTACACCTTC
CDR3aa: CASTPSNRNYGYTF

abundance: NA
v_gene: TRBV5-1
d_gene: TRBD2
j_gene: TRBJ2-3
CDR3nt: TGCGCCAGCTGGTTGGTAGCGGGTTCTAGCACAGATACGCAGTATTTT
CDR3aa: CASWLVAGSSTDTQYF

abundance: NA
v_gene: TRBV11-2
d_gene: TRBD1
j_gene: TRBJ1-1
CDR3nt: TGTGCCAGCAGCCATTTACAGGGGGGTAGCACTGAAGCTTTCTTT
CDR3aa: CASSHLQGGSTEAFF

abundance: NA
v_gene: TRBV29-1
d_gene: NA
j_gene: TRBJ1-1
CDR3nt: TGCAGCGTAGGAGGACAGATGAACACTGAAGCTTTCTTT
CDR3aa: CSVGGQMNTEAFF

abundance: NA
v_gene: TRBV18
d_gene: TRBD1
j_gene: TRBJ1-5
CDR3nt: TGTGCCAGCTCCCGACAGGGTGGCAATCAGCCCCAGCATTTT
CDR3aa: CASSRQGGNQPQHF

abundance: NA
v_gene: TRBV6-4
d_gene: TRBD1
j_gene: TRBJ1-2
CDR3nt: TGTGCCAGCATTCTGGAGGGGACAGGGGCTAACTATGGCTACACCTTC
CDR3aa: CASILEGTGANYGYTF

abundance: NA
v_gene: TRBV11-2
d_gene: TRBD1
j_gene: TRBJ2-7
CDR3nt: TGTGCCAGCAGCCCAGGGACAGGTAGCTACGAGCAGTACTTC
CDR3aa: CASSPGTGSYEQYF

abundance: NA
v_gene: TRBV28
d_gene: NA
j_gene: TRBJ2-2
CDR3nt: TGTGCCAGCAGGCCGGGACAAAACACCGGGGAGCTGTTTTTT
CDR3aa: CASRPGQNTGELFF

abundance: NA
v_gene: TRBV19
d_gene: NA
j_gene: TRBJ1-2
CDR3nt: TGTGCCAGTCGCCACGGACCCCAGGGTTACCTTAACTATGGCTACACCTTC
CDR3aa: CASRHGPQGYLNYGYTF

abundance: NA
v_gene: TRBV7-3
d_gene: TRBD1
j_gene: TRBJ2-1
CDR3nt: TGTGCCAGCAGCCCCCGGCGGACAGGGAAAAATGAGCAGTTCTTC
CDR3aa: CASSPRRTGKNEQFF

abundance: once
v_gene: TRBV7-3
d_gene: TRBD1
j_gene: TRBJ2-7
CDR3nt: TGTGCCAGCAGCTTAACCCCGACAGGGGGCGGCGAGCAGTACTTC
CDR3aa: CASSLTPTGGGEQYF

abundance: NA
v_gene: TRBV2
d_gene: TRBD1
j_gene: TRBJ2-5
CDR3nt: TGTGCCAGCAGCCGACAGGGGAACGTCGTCGCCCAGTACTTC
CDR3aa: CASSRQGNVVAQYF

abundance: NA
v_gene: TRBV5-1
d_gene: NA
j_gene: TRBJ1-1
CDR3nt: TGCGCCAGCAGCTCAGGGAACACTGAAGCTTTCTTT
CDR3aa: CASSSGNTEAFF

abundance: NA
v_gene: TRBV3-1/TRBV3-2
d_gene: NA
j_gene: TRBJ1-3
CDR3nt: TGTGCCAGCAGCCCATACCGGGGGGTCTCTGGAAACACCATATATTTT
CDR3aa: CASSPYRGVSGNTIYF

abundance: NA
v_gene: TRBV24-1
d_gene: TRBD2
j_gene: TRBJ2-3
CDR3nt: TGTGCCACCAGTGACCCCGGGGGGGCCGGTACAGATACGCAGTATTTT
CDR3aa: CATSDPGGAGTDTQYF

abundance: NA
v_gene: TRBV7-3
d_gene: TRBD2
j_gene: TRBJ2-3
CDR3nt: TGTGCCAGCAGCTTATGGGCTAGCGGAGATACGCAGTATTTT
CDR3aa: CASSLWASGDTQYF

abundance: few
v_gene: TRBV5-4
d_gene: TRBD2
j_gene: TRBJ2-3
CDR3nt: TGTGCCAGCAGCTTGCTACTAGCGGGGTACACAGATACGCAGTATTTT
CDR3aa: CASSLLLAGYTDTQYF